The 20 T cell receptor beta chains below come from one sample, sequenced in a study of a mutant IDH1 vaccine in newly diagnosed glioma. The time point: week 35, safety follow-up. A 20-mer mutant IDH1 peptide at 300 ug was injected subcutaneously with topical imiquimod. TCRdb's copy holds only in-frame clones and misses some; the assay was immunoSEQ multiplex PCR. This table has 30,000 or so clones, just under 80% appearing once. The antigens these receptors bind are not known. This material consisted of PBMCs, taken from a glioma patient whose treatment included an IDH1 peptide vaccine. The receptors were sampled from a man aged 40-55 years with glioma. Some clones in this sample may be carry-over from other donors' samples.

V usage is TRBV6-4 and J usage is TRBJ2-2; D possibly corresponds to TRBD2 (6 bases). There are 15 residues in the CDR3. Germline lookup yields CDR1 MRHNA and CDR2 SNTAGT. V was shortened by 0 bases and J by 5 bases, with 10 bases between the two germline ends. The CDR3 loop reads CASSDSGTPTGELFF. The CDR3 DNA reads TGTGCCAGCAGTGACTCCGGGACTCCAACCGGGGAGCTGTTTTTT.

J is TRBJ1-1 and V is TRBV7-9, with D unclear. The V gene's germline CDR1 is SEHNR and CDR2 FQNEAQ (reference sequence). The V end lost 5 bases, the J end lost 5 bases, and 15 bases lay between the germline ends. The CDR3 is 14 amino acids. CDR3 sequence: CASSPPGVGTEAFF. The CDR3, as DNA: TGTGCCAGCAGCCCCCCTGGGGTAGGGACTGAAGCTTTCTTT.

In its sample, this clone was seen a few times. The gene calls are TRBV6-5 and TRBJ2-7; possibly TRBD1 or TRBD2 for D (5 bases each). The length of the CDR3 is 14 residues. Trimming shortened V by 4 bases and J by 7 bases, and 17 bases separated the two germline ends. The germline gives CDR1 MNHEY, CDR2 SVGAGI. The CDR3 sequence: CASSFEGMLGEQYF. The CDR3 nucleotides are TGTGCCAGCAGTTTTGAGGGGATGTTGGGAGAGCAGTACTTC.

J is TRBJ1-1 and V is TRBV5-6, with D unresolved. Trimming took off 2 bases at V and 8 bases at J, with 13 bases between the two ends. Germline-derived CDR1 and CDR2 are SGHDT and YYEEEE. CDR3 length: 13 residues. The CDR3 here is CASSLSAPEEAFF. CDR3 DNA sequence: TGTGCCAGCAGCTTATCGGCCCCGGAGGAAGCTTTCTTT. Combining the CDR3 with reference TRBV5-6 and TRBJ1-1 gives the whole variable domain DAGVTQSPTHLIKTRGQQVTLRCSPKSGHDTVSWYQQALGQGPQFIFQYYEEEERQRGNFPDRFSGHQFPNYSSELNVNALLLGDSALYLCASSLSAPEEAFFGQGTRLTVV.

On this clone itself: At one end, the junction sequence differs from germline, possibly due to a read error. The gene calls are TRBV7-7 and TRBJ1-1; D is undetermined. The CDR3 contains 13 residues. Germline CDR1 reads SSHAT; CDR2 reads FNYEAQ (reference sequence). CDR3 sequence: CASTSGLNTEAFF. CDR3 coding DNA: TGTGCTAGCACGTCAGGACTGAACACTGAAGCTTTCTTT. Supplemented by reference TRBV7-7 and TRBJ1-1, the full variable domain reads GAGVSQSPRYKVTKRGQDVTLRCDPISSHATLYWYQQALGQGPEFLTYFNYEAQPDKSGLPSDRFSAERPEGSISTLTIQRTEQRDSAMYRCASTSGLNTEAFFGQGTRLTVV.

This chain uses TRBV27 with TRBJ1-1; D is perhaps TRBD1 (6 bases). The CDR3 is made up of 14 amino acids. Trimming removed 3 bases from V and 5 bases from J, with 13 bases in between. The germline CDR1 and CDR2 sequences are MNHEY and SMNVEV (reference sequence). CDR3 loop: CASSLMGAQTEAFF. CDR3 coding DNA: TGTGCCAGCAGTTTGATGGGGGCGCAGACTGAAGCTTTCTTT.

Notes on this clone: The junction differs from germline at one of its ends, possibly a read error. V gene TRBV7-2 combines with J gene TRBJ2-5, with a weak D call TRBD2 (5 bases). Germline values: CDR1 SGHTA, CDR2 FQGNSA. CDR3 size: 13 residues. CDR3 region: CASSPLGQEAQYF. CDR3 sequence (DNA): TGTGCCAGCAGCCCACTAGGGCAAGAGGCCCAGTACTTC.

Here the CDR3 DNA reads TGTGCTAGTGGTTTGGCCCCGAGCTATATCCACTTT. This encodes CASGLAPSYIHF. This chain joins TRBV12-5 and TRBJ1-6; no firm D call. This CDR3 is 12 amino acids long. Germline CDR1 reads LGHNT; CDR2 reads FRNRAP. The germline V and J ends were trimmed by 1 base and 17 bases, with 12 bases remaining between them.

This chain uses TRBV14 with TRBJ2-3; D is perhaps TRBD1 (5 bases). Trimming shortened V by 0 bases and J by 5 bases, and 15 bases separated the two germline ends. The germline V gene has CDR1 SGHDN and CDR2 FVKESK. The CDR3 runs to 16 residues. CDR3 sequence (DNA): TGTGCCAGCAGCCAAGATCGGGTAGGGGCTAGAGATACGCAGTATTTT. Protein sequence: CASSQDRVGARDTQYF. Full variable domain (outside the CDR3, taken from reference TRBV14 and TRBJ2-3): EAGVTQFPSHSVIEKGQTVTLRCDPISGHDNLYWYRRVMGKEIKFLLHFVKESKQDESGMPNNRFLAERTGGTYSTLKVQPAELEDSGVYFCASSQDRVGARDTQYFGPGTRLTVL.

This chain joins TRBV9 and TRBJ2-2; a possible D gene is TRBD1 (6 bases). CDR3 size: 14 residues. V gave up 4 bases and J gave up 3 bases, with 10 bases separating them. From germline, CDR1 is SGDLS and CDR2 YYNGEE. In DNA form, the CDR3 reads TGTGCCAGCAGCTGGGACACCGACACCGGGGAGCTGTTTTTT. It codes for CASSWDTDTGELFF.

The chain combines TRBV27 with TRBJ1-2, with D perhaps matching TRBD1 (5 bases). Germline V lookup: CDR1 MNHEY, CDR2 SMNVEV (reference sequence). The CDR3 is 13 amino acids. The germline V and J ends were trimmed by 0 bases and 7 bases, with 9 bases remaining between them. The CDR3 loop is CASSLSAGSGYTF. For the CDR3, the DNA is TGTGCCAGCAGTTTATCGGCAGGGAGTGGCTACACCTTC.

This chain connects TRBV7-2 to TRBJ1-2; 8 bases are shared with TRBD1. The CDR3 is 15 amino acids. Germline CDR1 and CDR2: SGHTA and FQGNSA. V trimming: 5 bases; J trimming: 3 bases; junction bases outside the gene matches: 8. This CDR3 is CASSPRTGQHYGYTF. The CDR3, as DNA: TGTGCCAGCAGCCCCAGGACAGGGCAGCACTATGGCTACACCTTC. The whole variable domain, remainder taken from reference TRBV7-2 and TRBJ1-2, is GAGVSQSPSNKVTEKGKDVELRCDPISGHTALYWYRQSLGQGLEFLIYFQGNSAPDKSGLPSDRFSAERTGGSVSTLTIQRTQQEDSAVYLCASSPRTGQHYGYTFGSGTRLTVV.

This clone was picked up a small number of times. The V and J genes are TRBV6-5 and TRBJ2-2, with D unresolved. This CDR3 has 14 amino acids. Germline CDR1 reads MNHEY; CDR2 reads SVGAGI. V lost 2 bases to trimming and J lost 2 bases, with 6 bases between them. The CDR3 protein is CASSYATNTGELFF. The CDR3 bases are TGTGCCAGCAGTTACGCGACCAACACCGGGGAGCTGTTTTTT.

The V and J genes are TRBV29-1 and TRBJ2-1; 10 nucleotides agree with TRBD2. The J segment lost 9 bases and the V segment lost 7 bases, leaving 9 bases of the junction unmatched. Looked up from germline, CDR1 is SQVTM and CDR2 is ANQGSEA. The length of the CDR3 is 13 residues. The CDR3 spells CSGEQRGGSEQFF. The CDR3 nucleotides are TGCAGCGGAGAGCAGCGGGGGGGCAGTGAGCAGTTCTTC.

The chain combines TRBV5-1 with TRBJ1-6; D call uncertain. The CDR3 totals 13 residues. V shed 3 bases and J shed 9 bases, with 10 bases lying between them. From germline, CDR1 is SGHRS and CDR2 YFSETQ. The CDR3 sequence is CASSSLTTSPLHF. For the CDR3, the DNA is TGCGCCAGCAGCTCGTTGACGACTTCACCCCTCCACTTT.

This clone was seen more than once but under ten times. The sample has other DNA sequences that encode this CDR3 too. The V gene is TRBV6-5, the J gene TRBJ2-3, with 8 bases matching TRBD1. The CDR3 contains 14 residues. From germline, CDR1 is MNHEY and CDR2 SVGAGI. Trimming cost V 2 bases and J 3 bases; bases outside gene matches: 1. The CDR3 sequence is CASSYRTGTDTQYF. The CDR3 region has the DNA TGTGCCAGCAGTTACCGGACAGGGACAGATACGCAGTATTTT.

This clone turned up a few times. V is TRBV27 and J is TRBJ1-5; no reliable D call. The V gene lost 5 bases and the J gene lost 6 bases, with 17 bases spanning the gap. The germline V gene encodes CDR1 MNHEY and CDR2 SMNVEV (reference sequence). The CDR3 is made up of 15 amino acids. CDR3: CASSPYSPGSQPQHF. Written as DNA, the CDR3 is TGTGCCAGCAGTCCATATTCACCGGGAAGTCAGCCCCAGCATTTT.

The chain recombines TRBV29-1 with TRBJ1-2; 10 bases match TRBD1. The CDR3 has 14 residues. With V trimmed by 3 bases and J by 8 bases, 9 bases remained unmatched. Germline loops: CDR1 SQVTM, CDR2 ANQGSEA. Here the CDR3 DNA reads TGCAGCGTTGATGCGACAGGGGGCGATAAAGGCTACACCTTC. It is translated as CSVDATGGDKGYTF. Drawing the rest from reference TRBV29-1 and TRBJ1-2, the complete variable domain is SAVISQKPSRDICQRGTSLTIQCQVDSQVTMMFWYRQQPGQSLTLIATANQGSEATYESGFVIDKFPISRPNLTFSTLTVSNMSPEDSSIYLCSVDATGGDKGYTFGSGTRLTVV.

This clone was recorded once. The V gene is TRBV10-3, the J gene TRBJ1-1; TRBD1 matches 11 bases. Losses at the gene ends were 4 bases for V and 5 bases for J; bases not matched to a gene: 6. Per germline, CDR1 ENHRY and CDR2 SYGVKD. CDR3 size: 15 residues. CDR3 sequence (DNA): TGTGCCATCAGTGGGACAGGGGGCGAAATGACTGAAGCTTTCTTT. Protein: CAISGTGGEMTEAFF.

This clone was detected only a few times. The junction departs from germline at one end; a sequencing error may be responsible. V usage is TRBV30 and J usage is TRBJ1-1; the D is unclear. CDR1 is GTSNPN and CDR2 is SVGIG in the germline V gene (reference sequence). The CDR3 covers 11 residues. The CDR3 sequence is CAWSSPQIPVF. The CDR3 DNA is TGTGCCTGGAGCTCCCCACAGATACCCGTCTTT.